This entry lists 30 T cell receptor beta chains sequenced from one sample in a study of regulatory T cells in long-lasting Graves disease. As for time point: newly diagnosed GD, antithyroid drugs for less than 3 months. The TCR library used RNA extracted from PBMCs. With iRepertoire HTBI primers and Arm-PCR of CDR3 regions, TCR beta libraries were built. MiXCR was run by TCRdb on the multiplex PCR reads, yielding one entry per CDR3 protein. Of some 600,000 distinct CDR3 sequences listed, 15% to 20% are singletons. These data were likewise used in another study, on T cells in Graves' hyperthyroidism and ophthalmopathy.

The source was peripheral blood mononuclear cells (PBMCs), collected at new diagnosis, from a patient treated with antithyroid drugs. The receptors here all came from a man between 18 and 29 years old with Graves disease.

At least ten counts were recorded for this clonotype. The chain recombines TRBV6-1 with TRBJ2-7; 8 bases are a match to TRBD1. Germline V gives CDR1 MNHNS, CDR2 SASEGT. Unmatched junction bases numbered 2, after V lost 8 bases and J lost 5 bases. The CDR3 spans 11 residues. The CDR3 sequence: CASSGGHEQYF. The DNA for the CDR3 is TGTGCCAGCTCAGGGGGCCACGAGCAGTACTTC.

This chain connects TRBV24-1 to TRBJ2-3; 7 bases fit TRBD2. Trimming at V came to 1 base and at J to 4 bases, leaving 13 bases not matched to a gene. The CDR3 extends over 18 amino acids. Germline lookup yields CDR1 KGHDR and CDR2 SFDVKD. CDR3: CATSDFRLAGGSPDTQYF. The DNA for the CDR3 is TGTGCCACCAGTGATTTTAGACTAGCCGGAGGATCACCAGATACGCAGTATTTT.

This clonotype was seen many times. The V call is TRBV5-1, the J call TRBJ2-7; TRBD2 might be the D (6 bases). The CDR3 has 12 amino acids. The V end lost 5 bases, the J end lost 5 bases, and 11 bases lay between the germline ends. CDR1 is SGHRS and CDR2 is YFSETQ in the germline V gene. CDR3 residues: CASRQEGDEQYF. DNA of the CDR3: TGCGCCAGCAGGCAGGAGGGAGACGAGCAGTACTTC.

As regards this clonotype: A much larger clone sits a single nucleotide away, making a read error possible. The chain uses TRBV6-2 or TRBV6-3 and TRBJ1-5; the match to TRBD1 covers 10 bases. Germline V gene sequence: CDR1 MNHEY, CDR2 SVGEGT. The CDR3 runs to 15 residues. V lost 6 bases and J lost 2; bases outside the gene matches: 4. The CDR3 sequence is CASRTGTGGNQPQHF. Here the CDR3 DNA reads TGTGCCAGCAGGACCGGGACAGGGGGCAATCAGCCCCAGCATTTT.

This clonotype has just a few counts. The CDR3 is CASSTPSGRGGETQYF. Written as DNA, the CDR3 is TGTGCCAGCAGCACCCCTAGCGGGAGGGGGGGAGAGACCCAGTACTTC. The chain combines TRBV7-9 with TRBJ2-5, with TRBD2 matching over 12 bases. This CDR3 is built from 16 residues. Trimming cost V 5 bases and J 4 bases; bases outside gene matches: 8. Germline loops: CDR1 SEHNR, CDR2 FQNEAQ (reference sequence).

This clonotype was detected many times. J is TRBJ2-5 and V is TRBV3-1, with 12 nucleotides matching TRBD2. J was trimmed by 4 bases and V by 4 bases; bases with no gene match: 7. The CDR3 runs to 16 residues. CDR1 and CDR2 (germline): LGHDT, YNNKEL (reference sequence). The CDR3 region has the DNA TGTGCCAGCAGCCGACTAGCGGGAGAATCTGGAGAGACCCAGTACTTC. It specifies CASSRLAGESGETQYF.

This clonotype was observed a few times. The rearrangement joins TRBV10-3 to TRBJ2-3; the D is unclear. Per germline, CDR1 ENHRY and CDR2 SYGVKD. The CDR3 totals 14 residues. V lost 4 bases and J lost 0, with 8 bases in between. CDR3 protein: CAISAPYSTDTQYF. CDR3 DNA sequence: TGTGCCATCAGTGCTCCCTACAGCACAGATACGCAGTATTTT.

This clonotype appeared many times. The chain carries TRBV24-1 and TRBJ2-5; D possibly matches TRBD1 or TRBD2 (6 bases each). CDR3 size: 13 residues. Trimming removed 9 bases at V and 2 bases at J, with 12 bases between. Germline loops: CDR1 KGHDR, CDR2 SFDVKD. The CDR3 DNA reads as TGTGCCACCGGAGGGGGACCGCAAGAGACCCAGTACTTC. Residues: CATGGGPQETQYF.

This clonotype was seen repeatedly, ten times or more. This chain connects TRBV18 to TRBJ2-7; D not certain. The V end lost 0 bases, the J end lost 3 bases, and 9 bases lay between the germline ends. Germline V gene data show CDR1 as KGHSH and CDR2 as LQKENI. The CDR3 has 14 residues. The CDR3 bases are TGTGCCAGCTCACCACCGGGCAGAGGCTACGAGCAGTACTTC. It encodes CASSPPGRGYEQYF.

V usage is TRBV7-2 and J usage is TRBJ2-7, with a possible D match to TRBD2 (5 bases). Between the trimmed V and J ends, which lost 5 bases and 4 bases, there was a span of 12 bases. The CDR3 spans 13 residues. Per the germline V gene, CDR1 is SGHTA and CDR2 is FQGNSA. CDR3: CASSVGLTYEQYF. CDR3 in DNA: TGTGCCAGCAGCGTAGGACTTACTTACGAGCAGTACTTC.

This clonotype has ten or more counts. This chain joins TRBV27 and TRBJ2-1, with TRBD2 as a possible D gene (8 bases). The CDR3 sequence is 13 residues long. Germline CDR1 MNHEY, CDR2 SMNVEV (reference sequence). The CDR3 nucleotides read TGTGGGTCCCGGGAGGGGGCATACAATGAGCAGTTCTTC. As protein: CGSREGAYNEQFF.

This clonotype turned up a few times. J is TRBJ1-1 and V is TRBV12-3 or TRBV12-4, with a possible D match to TRBD1 (6 bases). The CDR3 runs 15 residues. Trimming took 2 bases from V and 3 from J, leaving 13 bases between them. The CDR3 bases are TGTGCCAGCAGTTTATGGGGATACAGGGACACTGAAGCTTTCTTT. Translation gives CASSLWGYRDTEAFF.

With respect to this clonotype: A much larger clone is a single base away; this may be a read error. This chain uses TRBV10-3 with TRBJ2-1; 9 nucleotides match TRBD2. Per the germline V gene, CDR1 is ENHRY and CDR2 is SYGVKD. Trimming at V came to 7 bases and at J to 5 bases, leaving 12 bases not matched to a gene. CDR3 size: 16 residues. Here the CDR3 reads CAITTATGGRDNEQFF. CDR3 sequence (DNA): TGTGCCATCACGACGGCTACGGGCGGGAGGGACAATGAGCAGTTCTTC.

This clonotype was detected ten times or more. V gene TRBV20-1 combines with J gene TRBJ1-1; 7 nucleotides match TRBD1. The germline V gene encodes CDR1 DFQATT and CDR2 SNEGSKA (reference sequence). The CDR3 covers 15 residues. The V gene end was trimmed by 0 bases and the J gene end by 1 base; junction bases not matched to a gene: 5. The CDR3 is CSARDWGTANTEAFF. The CDR3 DNA reads as TGCAGTGCTAGAGATTGGGGGACAGCGAACACTGAAGCTTTCTTT.

At least ten counts were recorded for this clonotype. V and J are TRBV20-1 and TRBJ2-1; TRBD2 aligns across 11 bases. Germline lookup yields CDR1 DFQATT and CDR2 SNEGSKA (reference sequence). The CDR3 has 15 residues. J lost 4 bases, V lost 1 base, and 3 bases had no gene match. The CDR3 is CSARATSGSYNEQFF. The CDR3 DNA follows: TGCAGTGCTAGAGCAACTAGCGGGAGTTACAATGAGCAGTTCTTC.

This clonotype has at least ten counts. The CDR3 protein is CASSQGGASATEAFF. In DNA, the CDR3 is TGTGCCAGCAGTCAAGGGGGCGCGTCGGCCACTGAAGCTTTCTTT. V and J are TRBV28 and TRBJ1-1, with TRBD1 matching over 7 bases. J gave up 4 bases and V 5 bases, and 10 bases lay outside the gene matches. The CDR3 extends over 15 amino acids. Germline V gives CDR1 MDHEN, CDR2 SYDVKM.

This clonotype was detected once. This may arise from a read error, as a much more abundant clone is one base away. The CDR3 DNA follows: TGTGCCAGCACCAGCGGACTAGCGGGAGTCATTGAGCAGTTCTTC. Its translation is CASTSGLAGVIEQFF. The chain has TRBV11-2 and TRBJ2-1, with TRBD2 matching 13 bases. V lost 7 bases to trimming and J lost 9 bases; unmatched junction nucleotides: 9. The germline V gene has CDR1 SGHAT and CDR2 FQNNGV. The CDR3 spans 15 residues.

In this sample, this clonotype turned up a few times. The V and J genes are TRBV6-2 or TRBV6-3 and TRBJ2-1, with 7 bases matching TRBD1. Germline CDR1 and CDR2: MNHEY and SVGEGT. This CDR3 spans 15 amino acids. V was pared by 7 bases and J by 3 bases, with 9 bases of the junction left unmatched. The CDR3 sequence is CASTFPTGIYNEQFF. In DNA, the CDR3 is TGTGCCAGCACCTTCCCGACAGGGATCTACAATGAGCAGTTCTTC.

This clonotype was seen once. Being one base from a much bigger clone, this may be a read error. The chain uses TRBV30 and TRBJ1-2; D remains unclear. CDR1 GTSNPN and CDR2 SVGIG come from the germline V gene (reference sequence). The CDR3 covers 14 residues. The CDR3 DNA is TGTGTCTGGAGTGTACTGGGCTACGACTATGGCTACACCTTC. It codes for CVWSVLGYDYGYTF.

This chain links TRBV30 with TRBJ2-1; the D gene is possibly TRBD2 (6 bases). Germline CDR1 reads GTSNPN; CDR2 reads SVGIG (reference sequence). V was pared by 3 bases and J by 10 bases, with 10 bases between. This CDR3 has 11 amino acids. CDR3 sequence reads: CAWRDRGEQFF. CDR3 sequence (DNA): TGTGCCTGGAGGGATCGGGGGGAGCAGTTCTTC.

This clonotype was seen ten or more times. The chain uses TRBV2 and TRBJ2-1; a possible D gene is TRBD1 (6 bases). The CDR3 sequence is 17 residues long. The V gene's germline CDR1 is SNHLY and CDR2 FYNNEI. V shed 1 base and J shed 4 bases, with 17 bases lying between them. The CDR3 DNA follows: TGTGCCAGCAGTGAAGTGGGGACACCAACTCCATACAATGAGCAGTTCTTC. It yields the protein CASSEVGTPTPYNEQFF. Combining the CDR3 with reference TRBV2 and TRBJ2-1 gives the whole variable domain EPEVTQTPSHQVTQMGQEVILRCVPISNHLYFYWYRQILGQKVEFLVSFYNNEISEKSEIFDDQFSVERPDGSNFTLKIRSTKLEDSAMYFCASSEVGTPTPYNEQFFGPGTRLTVL.

The J gene is TRBJ2-3, the V gene TRBV7-3; 9 bases are a match to TRBD2. CDR1 and CDR2 from the germline V gene are SGHTA and FQGTGA. This CDR3 region has 15 residues. With V trimmed by 5 bases and J by 0 bases, 3 bases remained unmatched. CDR3 nucleotides: TGTGCCAGCAGCACCCTAGCGGGAAGCACAGATACGCAGTATTTT. As protein: CASSTLAGSTDTQYF.

In this sample, this clonotype turned up many times. The chain recombines TRBV7-9 with TRBJ2-1, with 11 nucleotides matching TRBD2. The CDR3 length is 16 residues. J was trimmed by 2 bases and V by 5 bases; bases with no gene match: 5. Germline lookup yields CDR1 SEHNR and CDR2 FQNEAQ (reference sequence). In nucleotides, the CDR3 is TGTGCCAGCAGCGACTCTAGCGGGAGGACCTACAATGAGCAGTTCTTC. This gives the protein CASSDSSGRTYNEQFF.

This sequence joins TRBV5-5 and TRBJ2-7; 7 nucleotides line up with TRBD2. Germline trimming cut 0 bases from V and 3 bases from J; bases unmatched to any gene: 9. CDR1 is SGHKS, CDR2 YYEKEE, per germline (reference sequence). The CDR3 totals 16 residues. The CDR3 DNA sequence: TGTGCCAGCAGCTTGGCGGGGGGTAACAATATCTACGAGCAGTACTTC. It encodes CASSLAGGNNIYEQYF.

This chain uses TRBV9 with TRBJ2-5; D ambiguous. From germline, CDR1 is SGDLS and CDR2 YYNGEE. Trimming stripped 3 bases from V and 9 bases from J, with 15 bases between. The CDR3 sequence is 13 residues long. CDR3 sequence reads: CASSDTRVGSQYF. The CDR3, as DNA: TGTGCCAGCAGCGACACCCGGGTTGGCTCCCAGTACTTC.

Comment on this clonotype: This clone may be a read error of a much larger clone one base away. V and J are TRBV20-1 and TRBJ2-7, with D maybe TRBD2 (5 bases). This CDR3 has 13 residues. CDR1 and CDR2 from the germline V gene are DFQATT and SNEGSKA (reference sequence). Here the CDR3 reads CSASFLGAYKQYF. The CDR3 bases are TGCAGTGCTAGTTTTCTGGGAGCCTACAAGCAGTACTTC.

With regard to this clonotype: Given a much more abundant clone one base away, this may be a read error. The CDR3 carries no conserved terminal phenylalanine or tryptophan, so it likely arises from a read error. The genes are TRBV2 and TRBJ2-5, with 7 bases fitting TRBD1. CDR1 is SNHLY and CDR2 is FYNNEI in the germline V gene. The CDR3 spans 14 residues. Losses at the gene ends were 6 bases for V and 2 bases for J; bases not matched to a gene: 6. CDR3 in DNA: TGTGCCAGCAGGGCAGACAGGGCTCAAGAGACCCAGTACTTA. This encodes CASRADRAQETQYL.

This clonotype was detected many times. The J gene is TRBJ2-1, the V gene TRBV10-2; the D gene is possibly TRBD2 (5 bases). This CDR3 region has 13 residues. V lost 5 bases to trimming and J lost 4 bases, with 9 bases between them. Germline lookup yields CDR1 WSHSY and CDR2 SAAADI. The CDR3 spells CASSSRTYNEQFF. In DNA, the CDR3 is TGCGCCAGCAGTTCCCGGACTTACAATGAGCAGTTCTTC.

This chain uses TRBV15 with TRBJ2-1; 14 bases fit TRBD2. With 4 bases clipped from V and 1 base from J, the junction kept 9 bases outside the gene matches. Germline-derived CDR1 and CDR2 are LNHNV and YYDKDF (reference sequence). The CDR3 runs 19 residues. In DNA, the CDR3 is TGTGCCACCAGCACCCCCGGGACTAGCGGGAGAAAATCCTACAATGAGCAGTTCTTC. It translates to CATSTPGTSGRKSYNEQFF.

This clonotype showed up many times. CDR3 region: CSASQGVGEQYF. DNA of the CDR3: TGCAGTGCGTCACAGGGGGTAGGCGAGCAGTACTTC. The rearrangement joins TRBV20-1 to TRBJ2-7; the match to TRBD1 covers 8 bases. The CDR3 loop spans 12 amino acids. Germline V lookup: CDR1 DFQATT, CDR2 SNEGSKA (reference sequence). With V trimmed by 6 bases and J by 6 bases, 7 bases remained unmatched.